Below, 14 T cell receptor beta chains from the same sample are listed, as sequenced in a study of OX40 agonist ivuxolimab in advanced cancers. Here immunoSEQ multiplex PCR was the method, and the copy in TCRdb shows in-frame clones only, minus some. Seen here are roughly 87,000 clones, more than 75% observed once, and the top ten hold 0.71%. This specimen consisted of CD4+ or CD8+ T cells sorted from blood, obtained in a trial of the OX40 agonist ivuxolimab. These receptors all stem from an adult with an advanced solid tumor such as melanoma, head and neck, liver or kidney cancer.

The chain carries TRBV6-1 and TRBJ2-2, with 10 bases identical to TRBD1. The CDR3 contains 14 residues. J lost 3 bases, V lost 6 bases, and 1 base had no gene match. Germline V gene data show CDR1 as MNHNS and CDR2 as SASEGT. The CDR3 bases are TGTGCCAGCAGGGGGACAGGGGACACCGGGGAGCTGTTTTTT. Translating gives CASRGTGDTGELFF.

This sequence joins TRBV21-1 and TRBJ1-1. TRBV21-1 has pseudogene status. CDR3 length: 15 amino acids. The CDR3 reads CASRSTRIDLPEAFF. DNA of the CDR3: TGTGCCAGCAGAAGCACTCGCATAGATTTACCTGAAGCTTTCTTT.

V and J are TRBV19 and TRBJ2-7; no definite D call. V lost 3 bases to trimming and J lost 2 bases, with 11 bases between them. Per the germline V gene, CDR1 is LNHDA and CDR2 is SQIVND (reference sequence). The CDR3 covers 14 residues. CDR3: CASSIAGRTYEQYF. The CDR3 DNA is TGTGCCAGTAGTATTGCAGGTAGGACCTACGAGCAGTACTTC.

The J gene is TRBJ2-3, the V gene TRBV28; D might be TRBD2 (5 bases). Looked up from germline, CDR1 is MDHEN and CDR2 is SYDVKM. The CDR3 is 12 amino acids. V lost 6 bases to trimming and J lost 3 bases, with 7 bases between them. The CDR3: CASSGMTDTQYF. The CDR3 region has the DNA TGTGCCAGCAGCGGGATGACAGATACGCAGTATTTT.

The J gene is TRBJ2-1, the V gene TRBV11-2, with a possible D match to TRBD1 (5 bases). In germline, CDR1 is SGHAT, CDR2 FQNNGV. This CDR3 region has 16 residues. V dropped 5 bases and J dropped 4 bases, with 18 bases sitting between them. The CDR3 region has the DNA TGTGCCAGCAGCCCTCAGGTGGGGCCGGCTTACAATGAGCAGTTCTTC. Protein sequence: CASSPQVGPAYNEQFF. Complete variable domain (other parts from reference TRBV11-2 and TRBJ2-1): EAGVAQSPRYKIIEKRQSVAFWCNPISGHATLYWYQQILGQGPKLLIQFQNNGVVDDSQLPKDRFSAERLKGVDSTLKIQPAKLEDSAVYLCASSPQVGPAYNEQFFGPGTRLTVL.

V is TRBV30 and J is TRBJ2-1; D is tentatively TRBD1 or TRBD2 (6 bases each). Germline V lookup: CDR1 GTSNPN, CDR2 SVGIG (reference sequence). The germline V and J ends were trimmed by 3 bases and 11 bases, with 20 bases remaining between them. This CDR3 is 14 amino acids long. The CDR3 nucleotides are TGTGCCTGGAGCGAGACCCGTATCGGGGGCCAGCAGTTCTTC. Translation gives CAWSETRIGGQQFF.

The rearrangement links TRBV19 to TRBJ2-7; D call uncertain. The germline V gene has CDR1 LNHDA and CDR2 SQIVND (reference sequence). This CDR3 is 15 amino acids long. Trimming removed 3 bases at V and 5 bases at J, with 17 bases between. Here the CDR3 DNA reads TGTGCCAGTAGTATTTCGGGCCCCGGTGTGGACGAGCAGTACTTC. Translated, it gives CASSISGPGVDEQYF.

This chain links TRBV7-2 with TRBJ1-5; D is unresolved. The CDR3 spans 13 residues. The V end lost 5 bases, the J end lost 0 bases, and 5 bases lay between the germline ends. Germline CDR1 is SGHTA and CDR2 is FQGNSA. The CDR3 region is CASSPSSNQPQHF. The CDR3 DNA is TGTGCCAGCAGCCCCTCTAGCAATCAGCCCCAGCATTTT.

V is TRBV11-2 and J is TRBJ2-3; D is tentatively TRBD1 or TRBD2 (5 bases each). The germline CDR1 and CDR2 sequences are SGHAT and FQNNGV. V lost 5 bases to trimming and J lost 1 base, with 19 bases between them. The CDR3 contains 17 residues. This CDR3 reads CASSPIDGAYRTDTQYF. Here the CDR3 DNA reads TGTGCCAGCAGCCCTATAGACGGGGCTTACCGCACAGATACGCAGTATTTT.

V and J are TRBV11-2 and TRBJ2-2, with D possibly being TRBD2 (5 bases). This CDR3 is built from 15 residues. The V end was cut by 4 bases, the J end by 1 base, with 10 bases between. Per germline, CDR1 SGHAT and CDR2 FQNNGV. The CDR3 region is CASSSLDWNTGELFF. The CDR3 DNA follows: TGTGCCAGCAGCTCCCTGGACTGGAACACCGGGGAGCTGTTTTTT.

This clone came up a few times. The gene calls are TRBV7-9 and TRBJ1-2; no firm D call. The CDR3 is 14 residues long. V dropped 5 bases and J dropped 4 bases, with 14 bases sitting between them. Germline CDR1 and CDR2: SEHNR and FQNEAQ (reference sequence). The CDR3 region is CASSPWQSIYGYTF. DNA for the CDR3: TGTGCCAGCAGCCCCTGGCAGAGCATCTATGGCTACACCTTC.

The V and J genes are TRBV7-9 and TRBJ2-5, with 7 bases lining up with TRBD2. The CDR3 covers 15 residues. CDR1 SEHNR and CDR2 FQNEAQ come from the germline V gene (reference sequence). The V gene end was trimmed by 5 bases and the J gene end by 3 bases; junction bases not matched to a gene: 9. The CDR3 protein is CASSQAPLAEETQYF. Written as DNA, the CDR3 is TGTGCCAGCAGCCAAGCCCCCCTAGCGGAAGAGACCCAGTACTTC.

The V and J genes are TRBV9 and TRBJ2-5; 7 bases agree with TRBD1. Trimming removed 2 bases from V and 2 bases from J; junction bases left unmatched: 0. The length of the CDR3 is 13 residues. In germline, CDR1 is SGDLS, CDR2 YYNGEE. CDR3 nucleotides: TGTGCCAGCAGCGTCAGGGGGCAAGAGACCCAGTACTTC. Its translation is CASSVRGQETQYF.

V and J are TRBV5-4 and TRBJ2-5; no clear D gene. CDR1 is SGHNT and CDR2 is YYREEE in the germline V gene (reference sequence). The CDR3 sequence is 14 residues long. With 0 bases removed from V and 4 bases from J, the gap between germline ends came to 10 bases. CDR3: CASSLGGVPETQYF. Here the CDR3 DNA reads TGTGCCAGCAGCTTGGGTGGGGTCCCAGAGACCCAGTACTTC.